The 21 T cell receptor beta chains listed next were all sequenced from one sample in a study of cytomegalovirus exposure and HLA in healthy donors. The PCR was carried out with 60 Vbeta primers and 13 Jbeta primers. Only in-frame clones appear in the TCRdb table, and some are missing; sequencing was by immunoSEQ multiplex PCR. This table holds around 300,000 clones, approximately 70% found once. The material sequenced was PBMCs. Receptor source: a female donor in good health and CMV-seronegative.

The chain's CDR3 is CASSYSKAYEQYF. CDR3 DNA sequence: TGTGCCAGCAGTTACTCGAAAGCGTACGAGCAGTACTTC. V and J are TRBV6-5 and TRBJ2-5, with D hard to call. The J call may be faulty, since TRBJ2-7 better matches the DNA end. The CDR3 runs 13 residues. CDR1 and CDR2 (germline): MNHEY, SVGAGI.

The rearrangement uses TRBV6-1 and TRBJ2-2; D not certain. The V end was cut by 2 bases, the J end by 4 bases, with 8 bases between. The CDR3 runs 14 residues. Germline-derived CDR1 and CDR2 are MNHNS and SASEGT. As DNA, the CDR3 is TGTGCCAGCAGTGAACAGGCTTTCACCGGGGAGCTGTTTTTT. Its protein product is CASSEQAFTGELFF.

The sample holds many counts of this clone. The V call is TRBV4-2, the J call TRBJ2-4, with D possibly being TRBD1 (6 bases). CDR1 and CDR2 from the germline V gene are LGHNA and YNFKEQ. Trimming left V 0 bases short and J 8 bases short, with 20 bases between. CDR3 length equals 17 residues. The CDR3 here is CASSQDGQPGQGDIQYF. The CDR3, as DNA: TGTGCCAGCAGCCAAGATGGACAGCCGGGTCAAGGAGACATTCAGTACTTC.

This sequence joins TRBV11-2 and TRBJ2-2; TRBD2 aligns across 13 bases. V shed 5 bases, J shed 4 bases, and the junction held 7 bases outside the gene matches. CDR1 and CDR2 (germline): SGHAT, FQNNGV. The CDR3 is 17 amino acids. The CDR3 sequence: CASSPEGLAGFTGELFF. CDR3 nucleotides: TGTGCCAGCAGCCCAGAGGGACTAGCGGGATTCACCGGGGAGCTGTTTTTT. Full variable domain (outside the CDR3, taken from reference TRBV11-2 and TRBJ2-2): EAGVAQSPRYKIIEKRQSVAFWCNPISGHATLYWYQQILGQGPKLLIQFQNNGVVDDSQLPKDRFSAERLKGVDSTLKIQPAKLEDSAVYLCASSPEGLAGFTGELFFGEGSRLTVL.

This rearrangement joins TRBV27 to TRBJ1-1; TRBD1 matches at 9 bases. V shed 8 bases, J shed 10 bases, and the junction held 14 bases outside the gene matches. Germline CDR1 is MNHEY and CDR2 is SMNVEV (reference sequence). CDR3 length equals 14 residues. In nucleotides, the CDR3 is TGTGCCAGCGGAATCGACAGGGGGGCAAGTGGAGCTTTCTTT. This translates into CASGIDRGASGAFF.

The chain carries TRBV28 and TRBJ1-4, with 8 nucleotides matching TRBD1. The trim removed 5 bases at V and 1 base at J, leaving 6 bases unmatched. There are 16 residues in the CDR3. From germline, CDR1 is MDHEN and CDR2 SYDVKM. The CDR3 reads CASSQRTGRTNEKLFF. The CDR3 nucleotides read TGTGCCAGCAGTCAAAGGACAGGGCGAACTAATGAAAAACTGTTTTTT. Variable domain in full (rest from reference TRBV28 and TRBJ1-4): DVKVTQSSRYLVKRTGEKVFLECVQDMDHENMFWYRQDPGLGLRLIYFSYDVKMKEKGDIPEGYSVSREKKERFSLILESASTNQTSMYLCASSQRTGRTNEKLFFGSGTQLSVL.

The chain recombines TRBV28 with TRBJ1-4; 7 positions agree with TRBD1. V was clipped by 6 bases and J by 6 bases; unmatched bases: 16. Germline CDR1 reads MDHEN; CDR2 reads SYDVKM. CDR3 length equals 17 residues. The CDR3 sequence: CASSTPGNRGLDEKLFF. The CDR3 DNA reads as TGTGCCAGCAGCACTCCGGGTAATAGGGGGCTGGATGAAAAACTGTTTTTT.

The chain has TRBV30 and TRBJ2-1; 12 bases fit TRBD2. The V segment lost 4 bases and the J segment 7 bases; nucleotides outside the gene matches: 5. The CDR3 length is 14 residues. Germline CDR1 and CDR2: GTSNPN and SVGIG (reference sequence). As DNA, the CDR3 is TGTGCCTGGAACTTACTAGCGGGAGGAAATGAGCAGTTCTTC. Protein: CAWNLLAGGNEQFF.

This clone was seen just once. The chain recombines TRBV7-9 with TRBJ1-1; TRBD1 matches at 7 bases. The CDR3 covers 16 residues. Germline values: CDR1 SEHNR, CDR2 FQNEAQ (reference sequence). The junction had 16 bases not matched to a gene; V was cut back by 6 bases and J by 6 bases. The CDR3 nucleotides are TGTGCCAGCAGTATAGGACAGGTGTCGAAGGGCTCTGAAGCTTTCTTT. This gives the protein CASSIGQVSKGSEAFF. Full variable domain (rest looked up from reference TRBV7-9 and TRBJ1-1): DTGVSQNPRHKITKRGQNVTFRCDPISEHNRLYWYRQTLGQGPEFLTYFQNEAQLEKSRLLSDRFSAERPKGSFSTLEIQRTEQGDSAMYLCASSIGQVSKGSEAFFGQGTRLTVV.

A single count supports this clone. This CDR3 is CASSDGFEEDEQYF. Written as DNA, the CDR3 is TGTGCCAGCAGCGATGGGTTTGAGGAAGACGAGCAGTACTTC. The chain has TRBV9 and TRBJ2-7; D is unclear. The CDR3 spans 14 residues. Germline V gene lookup returns CDR1 SGDLS and CDR2 YYNGEE. Trimming stripped 3 bases from V and 5 bases from J, with 15 bases between.

The genes are TRBV5-1 and TRBJ2-2, with D tentatively TRBD1 (6 bases). CDR3 length: 16 residues. Trimming removed 5 bases at V and 2 bases at J, with 16 bases between. CDR1 and CDR2 from the germline V gene are SGHRS and YFSETQ. The CDR3 nucleotides are TGCGCCAGCAGGAAGGCAGGACAGTCCAACACCGGGGAGCTGTTTTTT. Its protein is CASRKAGQSNTGELFF.

The J gene is TRBJ1-2, the V gene TRBV27; D remains ambiguous. This CDR3 region has 18 residues. Deletions cut 3 bases from V and 1 base from J, with 21 bases between. Germline CDR1 is MNHEY and CDR2 is SMNVEV (reference sequence). The CDR3 region has the DNA TGTGCCAGCAGTTTCCTCCAGAACAGAGGGATCTATAACTATGGCTACACCTTC. It codes for CASSFLQNRGIYNYGYTF.

This sequence joins TRBV11-1 and TRBJ2-2; TRBD1 matches 9 bases. V was pared by 1 base and J by 9 bases, with 18 bases of the junction left unmatched. Germline V CDR1 and CDR2: SGHAT, FQDESV (reference sequence). The CDR3 consists of 19 residues. The CDR3 bases are TGTGCCAGCAGCTTAGGGAGTATTTTGGGGGACAGGGACCACCGGGAGCTGTTTTTT. Protein product: CASSLGSILGDRDHRELFF.

The gene calls are TRBV30 and TRBJ2-6; 7 bases match TRBD1. The CDR3 runs 17 residues. The germline CDR1 and CDR2 sequences are GTSNPN and SVGIG (reference sequence). V lost 0 bases and J lost 0; bases outside the gene matches: 5. As DNA, the CDR3 is TGTGCCTGGAGTGTACCGGGACAGCGCTCTGGGGCCAACGTCCTGACTTTC. Its protein is CAWSVPGQRSGANVLTF. The full variable domain, its missing parts supplied by reference TRBV30 and TRBJ2-6, is SQTIHQWPATLVQPVGSPLSLECTVEGTSNPNLYWYRQAAGRGLQLLFYSVGIGQISSEVPQNLSASRPQDRQFILSSKKLLLSDSGFYLCAWSVPGQRSGANVLTFGAGSRLTVL.

The V call is TRBV2, the J call TRBJ2-1, with 9 bases that match TRBD2. V lost 0 bases to trimming and J lost 5 bases; unmatched junction nucleotides: 8. There are 17 residues in the CDR3. Germline CDR1 reads SNHLY; CDR2 reads FYNNEI. CDR3 nucleotide sequence: TGTGCCAGCAGTGAAGCATGGTCTAGCGGGAACCACAATGAGCAGTTCTTC. The encoded protein is CASSEAWSSGNHNEQFF.

This rearrangement joins TRBV11-2 to TRBJ2-2; 10 nucleotides agree with TRBD2. This CDR3 contains 19 residues. Trimming cost V 0 bases and J 5 bases; bases outside gene matches: 12. Germline CDR1 reads SGHAT; CDR2 reads FQNNGV. The CDR3 spells CASSLESPSGSWGTGELFF. The CDR3 nucleotides read TGTGCCAGCAGCTTAGAATCGCCTAGCGGGAGCTGGGGAACCGGGGAGCTGTTTTTT.

The rearrangement joins TRBV28 to TRBJ2-7; the match to TRBD2 covers 11 bases. In germline, CDR1 is MDHEN, CDR2 SYDVKM. Losses at the gene ends were 6 bases for V and 2 bases for J; bases not matched to a gene: 3. The CDR3 extends over 14 amino acids. For the CDR3, the DNA is TGTGCCAGCAGCTTACTAGCGGGAGCCTACGAGCAGTACTTC. Protein sequence: CASSLLAGAYEQYF.

The rearrangement links TRBV30 to TRBJ1-2; TRBD1 aligns across 9 bases. J was trimmed by 8 bases and V by 2 bases; bases with no gene match: 9. The CDR3 loop spans 14 amino acids. Germline values: CDR1 GTSNPN, CDR2 SVGIG (reference sequence). The CDR3 reads CAWSPGTGIFGYTF. In DNA form, the CDR3 reads TGTGCCTGGAGTCCTGGGACAGGGATTTTCGGCTACACCTTC.

This chain links TRBV30 with TRBJ2-7, with 7 nucleotides matching TRBD1. The V segment lost 5 bases and the J segment 5 bases; nucleotides outside the gene matches: 9. CDR1 is GTSNPN, CDR2 SVGIG, per germline (reference sequence). This CDR3 has 13 amino acids. The CDR3 coding sequence is TGTGCCTGGGGAACAGGGGTAACCGACGAGCAGTACTTC. It encodes CAWGTGVTDEQYF.

This sequence joins TRBV10-2 and TRBJ2-1, with D perhaps matching TRBD1 (6 bases). Germline V gives CDR1 WSHSY, CDR2 SAAADI. Trimming stripped 7 bases from V and 9 bases from J, with 19 bases between. The CDR3 contains 14 residues. The CDR3: CASTLGGVRGEQFF. Here the CDR3 DNA reads TGCGCCAGCACTTTAGGGGGAGTCAGAGGTGAGCAGTTCTTC.

Details on this clone: The junction does not match germline at one end; this may be a read error. CDR3 sequence reads: CASSLGTSSHNEQFF. CDR3 sequence (DNA): TGTGCCAGCAGCTTAGGGACTAGCTCCCACAATGAGCAGTTCTTC. The chain couples TRBV7-2 to TRBJ2-1; 8 bases fit TRBD2. This CDR3 spans 15 amino acids. The germline V gene has CDR1 SGHTA and CDR2 FQGNSA.